These T cell receptor beta chains were read from a single sample in a study of T cell changes during pregnancy in multiple sclerosis. Sequencing was performed with immunoSEQ multiplex PCR; in TCRdb, only in-frame clones are kept and a portion is missing. This table holds approximately 66,000 clones, about 91% found once. The sample in question was CD8+ T cells from peripheral blood mononuclear cells, obtained before pregnancy. Receptors were obtained from a female donor with multiple sclerosis, enrolled in a pregnancy study. Both conserved end residues are part of each CDR3. D genes are given only for firm matches. The size of a clone is reported for some rows only, either as once, few or many, or as a class for expanded clones.

d_call	v_call	clone_size	j_call	cdr3_nt	cdr3_aa
TRBD2	TRBV5-1	NA	TRBJ2-5	TGCGCCAGCAGACTAGCGGGGGAAGAGACCCAGTACTTC	CASRLAGEETQYF
NA	TRBV2	NA	TRBJ2-1	TGTGCCAGCAGTGAAGCGCTTCTGGGGTCCGGTGGAGGGGGCCTTAATGAGCAGTTCTTC	CASSEALLGSGGGGLNEQFF
NA	TRBV6-5	NA	TRBJ1-2	TGTGCCAGCAGTTACGCCTCAGGGAACTATGGCTACACCTTC	CASSYASGNYGYTF
TRBD1	TRBV10-3	NA	TRBJ1-1	TGTGCCATCAGTGAAGCAGCGGTATGGGACAGGGGAACTGAAGCTTTCTTT	CAISEAAVWDRGTEAFF
NA	TRBV6-4	once	TRBJ1-1	TGTGCCAGCAGTGAAGAAGGACACTTGAACACTGAAGCTTTCTTT	CASSEEGHLNTEAFF
NA	TRBV7-9	NA	TRBJ1-2	TGTGCCAGCAGCTTATCTAAATTTGGTGAAGGGAGAGGCTACACCTTC	CASSLSKFGEGRGYTF
TRBD1	TRBV27	NA	TRBJ2-3	TGTGCCAGCAGTCACACCTACCCCCACGGGACAGGAAGCACAGATACGCAGTATTTT	CASSHTYPHGTGSTDTQYF
NA	TRBV7-9	NA	TRBJ1-3	TGTGCCAGCAGCCCGGGGGTCTCTGGAAACACCATATATTTT	CASSPGVSGNTIYF
NA	TRBV27	once	TRBJ1-4	TGTGCCAGCAGTTTTCTTTCCCCCAGGGTGGATGAAAAACTGTTTTTT	CASSFLSPRVDEKLFF
NA	TRBV13	NA	TRBJ2-7	TGTGCCAGCAGCTTCTCGGACTCCTGGCCCGAGCAGTACTTC	CASSFSDSWPEQYF
NA	TRBV2	NA	TRBJ1-2	TGTGCCAGCACCTTTGGGGGGAGTACAGAATTCTTCTATGGCTACACCTTC	CASTFGGSTEFFYGYTF
NA	TRBV21-1	once	TRBJ2-1	TGTGCCAGCAAGTCACCGGGACATATACACTACAATGAGCAGTTCTTC	CASKSPGHIHYNEQFF
TRBD1	TRBV9	NA	TRBJ1-2	TGTGCCAGCAGCGTAGAGACAGGGTCTAACTATGGCTACACCTTC	CASSVETGSNYGYTF
TRBD2	TRBV5-1	NA	TRBJ2-5	TGCGCCAGCAGCCGGGAGGGCCCGTACCAAGAGACCCAGTACTTC	CASSREGPYQETQYF
TRBD1	TRBV19	NA	TRBJ2-7	TGTGCCAGTAGTATAGGGACAGGGCCCTACGAGCAGTACTTC	CASSIGTGPYEQYF
NA	TRBV6-5	NA	TRBJ2-5	TGTGCCAGCAGTCACCCTAGAGAAGAGACCCAGTACTTC	CASSHPREETQYF
TRBD2	TRBV9	NA	TRBJ2-5	TGTGCCAGCAGCGTAGTCGACGGGGGGGTGAGGGAGACCCAGTACTTC	CASSVVDGGVRETQYF
NA	TRBV11-3	once	TRBJ2-2	TGTGCCAGCAGCTTAGATCCGTTGAGCGCGGACAGCTCGAACACCGGGGAGCTGTTTTTT	CASSLDPLSADSSNTGELFF
TRBD1	TRBV4-1	once	TRBJ1-1	TGCGCCAGCAGCCAAGCCCAATCGACGGGACAGATAAAAGCTTTCTTT	CASSQAQSTGQIKAFF
TRBD2	TRBV6-6	NA	TRBJ2-2	TGTGCCAGCATCGTAGCGGGGCGGTTAAACACCGGGGAGCTGTTTTTT	CASIVAGRLNTGELFF
NA	TRBV19	NA	TRBJ2-3	TGTGCCAGCCTTCAGGGAGATACGCAGTATTTT	CASLQGDTQYF
NA	TRBV19	NA	TRBJ2-1	TGTGCCAGTAGTATAGATGGGAGCTACAATGAGCAGTTCTTC	CASSIDGSYNEQFF
NA	TRBV19	few	TRBJ1-1	TGTGCCAGTAGCGGGGAGGGATTGAACACTGAAGCTTTCTTT	CASSGEGLNTEAFF
NA	TRBV7-9	once	TRBJ2-7	TGTGCCAGCAGCCGACAGTCCTACGAGCAGTACTTC	CASSRQSYEQYF
TRBD1	TRBV4-1	NA	TRBJ1-1	TGCGCCAGCAGCCAGCCTAACAGGGGCCCGAACACTGAAGCTTTCTTT	CASSQPNRGPNTEAFF
NA	TRBV4-2	NA	TRBJ2-1	TGTGCCAGCAGTCAACTTTTTAGCTCCTACAATGAGCAGTTCTTC	CASSQLFSSYNEQFF
NA	TRBV27	NA	TRBJ1-2	TGTGCCAGCAGTTTATCGATGGGGGGGCCCCTGGACTATGGCTACACCTTC	CASSLSMGGPLDYGYTF
TRBD1	TRBV6-1	NA	TRBJ1-2	TGTGCCAGCAGTGAAGGGACAGGCTATGGCTACACCTTC	CASSEGTGYGYTF
NA	TRBV5-5	NA	TRBJ2-7	TGTGCCAGCACCATAGGCGGGTCCTACGAGCAGTACTTC	CASTIGGSYEQYF
NA	TRBV5-6	once	TRBJ2-7	TGTGCCAGCAGCTTCGTACAGAACTACGAGCAGTACTTC	CASSFVQNYEQYF
TRBD2	TRBV5-1	NA	TRBJ2-3	TGCGCCAGCAGCTTGGTAGTAGCGGGGGAAACCACAGATACGCAGTATTTT	CASSLVVAGETTDTQYF
TRBD2	TRBV27	NA	TRBJ2-7	TGTGCCAGCAGTTTGGGCGGGGGAGTCTCCTACGAGCAGTACTTC	CASSLGGGVSYEQYF
NA	TRBV5-1	NA	TRBJ1-2	TGCGCCAGCAGCTTGTTGGCAGGGGACCATGGCTACACCTTC	CASSLLAGDHGYTF
NA	TRBV5-6	NA	TRBJ2-1	TGTGCCAGCAGCTTTGGCCAGTCCTACAATGAGCAGTTCTTC	CASSFGQSYNEQFF
TRBD2	TRBV9	NA	TRBJ2-5	TGTGCCAGCTCGTGGGGACTAGCGGGGGTTCAAGAGACCCAGTACTTC	CASSWGLAGVQETQYF
TRBD2	TRBV5-4	NA	TRBJ2-3	TGTGCCAGCAGCTCCACTGGACTAGCGGTCACAGATACGCAGTATTTT	CASSSTGLAVTDTQYF
NA	TRBV15	NA	TRBJ2-7	TGTGCCACCAGCAGAGGTAGGGGACACTCCTACGAGCAGTACTTC	CATSRGRGHSYEQYF
NA	TRBV6-5	once	TRBJ2-1	TGTGCCAGCAGTTACTCCAGGGCAAGGGGGGGCAATGAGCAGTTCTTC	CASSYSRARGGNEQFF
NA	TRBV27	few	TRBJ1-1	TGTGCCAGCAGTCCCGAATCGAACAGTGAAGCTTTCTTT	CASSPESNSEAFF
TRBD2	TRBV7-6	NA	TRBJ2-6	TGTGCCAGCAGCTTACATAGCGGGGATCTCTCTGGGGCCAACGTCCTGACTTTC	CASSLHSGDLSGANVLTF
NA	TRBV7-9	NA	TRBJ1-1	TGTGCCAGCAGCGCAGAGACAGGTCACACTGAAGCTTTCTTT	CASSAETGHTEAFF
NA	TRBV5-6	NA	TRBJ2-2	TGTGCCAGCAGCTTGTCGGACACCGGGGAGCTGTTTTTT	CASSLSDTGELFF
NA	TRBV19	NA	TRBJ1-1	TGTGCCAGTAGTATTGAGCTTAACACTGAAGCTTTCTTT	CASSIELNTEAFF
TRBD1	TRBV7-9	NA	TRBJ2-7	TGTGCCAGCAGCTGGGAAGGGACAGGGACCTACGAGCAGTACTTC	CASSWEGTGTYEQYF
NA	TRBV13	once	TRBJ2-7	TGTGCCAGCACCCTGGGCCGGGGGTCCTACGAGCAGTACTTC	CASTLGRGSYEQYF